The source of this TCR beta chain is a study of shared clonotypes between healthy human individuals. Looking at the study overall: A couple of women and three men aged 18 to 49 made up the donors.

Notes on this clone: It is unclear where the CDR3 begins or ends on the DNA, so no DNA is shown, and the CDR3 is as TCRdb lists it.

Spread over ten immunoSEQ deep assay plates, unsorted PBMC DNA underwent sequencing. Per the study methods: Filtering was not the same, since immunoSEQ gave junction-only sequences without quality scores. The table came from immunoSEQ multiplex PCR; TCRdb's copy has only in-frame clones and leaves some out. V and J calls and clone size are as listed in that table; D and trimming were resolved from the DNA. The table includes roughly 500,000 clones, around 80% detected once. Ends included, the CDR3 has 11 residues. Germline CDR1 and CDR2: SQVTM and ANQGSEA. The sample taken for sequencing was PBMCs. This chain links TRBV29-1 with TRBJ1-2. The source of this sequence is a woman in her thirties or forties in good health. Some clones in this sample may be carry-over from other donors' samples. The CDR3 loop is CSESSNYSCTF.